This TCR beta chain originates from a study of blood T cell repertoires in COVID-19 (dated by TCRdb to 2020 to 2022). With regard to the full study: Samples from collaborators originated in the United States, Italy and Spain and spanned both the acute and convalescent phases of COVID-19. HLA class I and class II types, where available, came from metadata supplied by the sample provider rather than from assay-based typing. Sample metadata almost always included a de-identified subject ID, COVID-19 status, age in years and sex. The repertoires were made available in a free public database intended to serve as a resource for research on the immune response to SARS-CoV-2. Deeply sampled blood TCRbeta repertoires from subjects exposed to, actively infected with, or recovered from COVID-19 were included in the dataset. The samples were drawn from the first 160 participants of the ongoing ImmuneRACE study and from 950 to 1,500 subjects provided by 6 global collaborators. The material from the prospective study consisted of cDNA or gDNA derived from T cells, B-cell-depleted T cells, or PBMCs. Results and caveats for the whole study, not just this receptor: The amount of clinical and demographic metadata varied by source and participant and was provided uncurated.

Points on this clone: Its target antigen remains unknown. One junction end does not reproduce the germline sequence, and a read error may be involved.

From cysteine to phenylalanine, the CDR3 is 12 amino acids long. Solely the CDR3 DNA is kept, with 36 bases framed from the first base. From a lookup of the germline V gene, CDR1 and CDR2 are SQVTM and ANQGSEA. TCRbeta CDR3 regions were amplified from genomic DNA using the immunoSEQ Assay, a bias-controlled multiplex PCR. The study's own analysis went as follows. Nucleated cell counts per sample were estimated from amplification of reference gene primers within the assay. To quantify the absolute abundance of each unique TCRbeta CDR3 rearrangement, sequence reads were collapsed and filtered. Productive Simpson clonality was computed per sample as the square root of Simpson's diversity index over productive rearrangements. TCRdb took this table from immuneACCESS and kept in-frame rearrangements with V and J called. Such tables lack part of the clones; where checked against another copy, unresolved V genes explain under half of the gap, and the rest is unexplained. V and J calls and clone size come straight from that table; D and trimming were deduced from the DNA. This sample has approximately 280,000 clones in its table, and approximately 78% of those were observed once. The top ten hold about 5% of the sample.

In the prospective study, participants were about 18 to 100 years old, resided in about two dozen geographic areas of the United States, and were enrolled through a virtual design. Cohort assignment in the prospective study relied on participant-reported clinical history from a screening survey and a study questionnaire. A participant counted as exposed if, within 2 weeks of entering the study, that participant had been in contact with someone who had a PCR-confirmed or clinician-diagnosed COVID-19 case. In the prospective study, whole blood, serum and a nasopharyngeal or oropharyngeal swab were collected from each participant by mobile phlebotomists. Participants in the prospective study had the option to provide additional blood draws and questionnaires over a 2-month period. Prospective study blood samples were shipped either frozen or at room temperature before DNA extraction.

The sample taken for sequencing was PBMCs or T cells enriched from blood (not recorded which). The chain is made from TRBV29-1 and TRBJ2-7; a tentative D call is TRBD2 (5 bases match). This clonotype originated in a man aged 35 to 55 who had been exposed to COVID-19. The DNA sequence is TGCAGCGTTAAGGCGGGCTCCCACGAGCAGTACTTC. This is translated as CSVKAGSHEQYF.